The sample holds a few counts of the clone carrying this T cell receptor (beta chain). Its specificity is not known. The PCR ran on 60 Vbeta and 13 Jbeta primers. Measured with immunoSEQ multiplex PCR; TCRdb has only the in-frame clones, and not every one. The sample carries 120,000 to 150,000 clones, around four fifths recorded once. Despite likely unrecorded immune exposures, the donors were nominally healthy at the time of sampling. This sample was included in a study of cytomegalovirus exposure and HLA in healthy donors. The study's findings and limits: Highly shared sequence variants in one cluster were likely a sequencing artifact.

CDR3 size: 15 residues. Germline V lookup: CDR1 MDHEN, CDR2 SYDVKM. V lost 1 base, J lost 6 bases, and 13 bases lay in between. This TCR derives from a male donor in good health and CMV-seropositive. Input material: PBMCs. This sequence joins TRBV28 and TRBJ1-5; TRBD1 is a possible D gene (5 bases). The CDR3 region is CASSLFGQDTQPQHF. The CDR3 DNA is TGTGCCAGCAGTTTATTCGGGCAGGACACTCAGCCCCAGCATTTT.